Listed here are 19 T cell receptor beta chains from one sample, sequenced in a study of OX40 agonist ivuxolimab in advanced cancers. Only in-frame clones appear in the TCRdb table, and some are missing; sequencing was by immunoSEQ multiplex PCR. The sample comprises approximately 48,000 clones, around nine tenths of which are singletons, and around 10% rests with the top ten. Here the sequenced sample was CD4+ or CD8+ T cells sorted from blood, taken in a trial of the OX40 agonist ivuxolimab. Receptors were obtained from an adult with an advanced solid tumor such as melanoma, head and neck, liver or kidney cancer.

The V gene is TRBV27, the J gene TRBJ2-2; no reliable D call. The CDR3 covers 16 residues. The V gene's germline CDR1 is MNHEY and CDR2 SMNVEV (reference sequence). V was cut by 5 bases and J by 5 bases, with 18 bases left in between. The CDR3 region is CASSLNGPQPTGELFF. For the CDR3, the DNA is TGTGCCAGCAGTCTCAATGGCCCCCAGCCGACCGGGGAGCTGTTTTTT.

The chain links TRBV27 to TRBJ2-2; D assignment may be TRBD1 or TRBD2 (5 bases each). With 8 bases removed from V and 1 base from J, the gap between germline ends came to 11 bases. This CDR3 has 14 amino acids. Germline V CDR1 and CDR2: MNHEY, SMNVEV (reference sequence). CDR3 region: CASLGTLNTGELFF. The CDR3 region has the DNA TGTGCCAGCCTCGGGACCTTGAACACCGGGGAGCTGTTTTTT.

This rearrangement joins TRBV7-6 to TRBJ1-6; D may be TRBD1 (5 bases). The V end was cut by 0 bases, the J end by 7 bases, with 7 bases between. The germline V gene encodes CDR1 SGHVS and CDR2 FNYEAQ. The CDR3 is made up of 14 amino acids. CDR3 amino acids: CASSLAEGNSPLHF. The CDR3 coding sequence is TGTGCCAGCAGCTTAGCGGAGGGGAATTCACCCCTCCACTTT. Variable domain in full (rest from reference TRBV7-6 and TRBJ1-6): GAGVSQSPRYKVTKRGQDVALRCDPISGHVSLYWYRQALGQGPEFLTYFNYEAQQDKSGLPNDRFSAERPEGSISTLTIQRTEQRDSAMYRCASSLAEGNSPLHFGNGTRLTVT.

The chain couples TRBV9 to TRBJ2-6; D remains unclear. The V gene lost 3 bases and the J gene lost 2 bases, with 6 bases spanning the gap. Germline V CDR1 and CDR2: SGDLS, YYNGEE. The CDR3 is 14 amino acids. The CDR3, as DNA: TGTGCCAGCAGCGCAGGAGCTGGGGCCAACGTCCTGACTTTC. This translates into CASSAGAGANVLTF. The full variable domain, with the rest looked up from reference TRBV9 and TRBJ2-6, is DSGVTQTPKHLITATGQRVTLRCSPRSGDLSVYWYQQSLDQGLQFLIQYYNGEERAKGNILERFSAQQFPDLHSELNLSSLELGDSALYFCASSAGAGANVLTFGAGSRLTVL.

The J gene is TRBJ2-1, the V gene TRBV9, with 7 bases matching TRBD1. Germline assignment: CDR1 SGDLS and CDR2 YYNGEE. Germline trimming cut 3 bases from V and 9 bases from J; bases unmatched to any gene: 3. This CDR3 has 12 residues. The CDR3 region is CASSGDRVEQFF. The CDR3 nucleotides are TGTGCCAGCAGCGGCGACAGGGTTGAGCAGTTCTTC.

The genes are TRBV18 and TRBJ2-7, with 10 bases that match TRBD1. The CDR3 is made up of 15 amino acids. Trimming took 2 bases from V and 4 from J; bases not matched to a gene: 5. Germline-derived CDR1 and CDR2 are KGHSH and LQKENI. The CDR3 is CASSPEDRGGYEQYF. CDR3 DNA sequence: TGTGCCAGCTCACCAGAGGACAGGGGGGGGTACGAGCAGTACTTC.

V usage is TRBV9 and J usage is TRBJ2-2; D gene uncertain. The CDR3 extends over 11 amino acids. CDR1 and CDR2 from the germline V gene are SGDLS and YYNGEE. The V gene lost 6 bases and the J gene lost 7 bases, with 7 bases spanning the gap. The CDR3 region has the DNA TGTGCCAGCAATACGGGCGGGGAGCTGTTTTTT. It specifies CASNTGGELFF.

The CDR3 here is CASSLGHEQYF. As DNA, the CDR3 is TGTGCCAGCAGCTTGGGACACGAGCAGTACTTC. The rearrangement uses TRBV5-6 and TRBJ2-7, with unresolved D. This CDR3 is 11 amino acids long. Between the trimmed V and J ends, which lost 0 bases and 5 bases, there was a span of 3 bases. The germline V gene encodes CDR1 SGHDT and CDR2 YYEEEE.

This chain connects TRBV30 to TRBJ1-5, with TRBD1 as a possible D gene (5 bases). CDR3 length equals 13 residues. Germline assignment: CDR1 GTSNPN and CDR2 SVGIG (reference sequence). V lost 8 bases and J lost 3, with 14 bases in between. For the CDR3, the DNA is TGTGCCGTGAACTGGGACTACAATCAGCCCCAGCATTTT. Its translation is CAVNWDYNQPQHF.

CDR3 sequence (DNA): TGTGCCAGCAGTCCCTCTCTGACAGGGGACTATGGCTACACCTTC. Protein sequence: CASSPSLTGDYGYTF. This sequence joins TRBV6-5 and TRBJ1-2, with 8 bases that match TRBD1. The junction had 8 bases not matched to a gene; V was cut back by 5 bases and J by 3 bases. In germline, CDR1 is MNHEY, CDR2 SVGAGI. This CDR3 region has 15 residues.

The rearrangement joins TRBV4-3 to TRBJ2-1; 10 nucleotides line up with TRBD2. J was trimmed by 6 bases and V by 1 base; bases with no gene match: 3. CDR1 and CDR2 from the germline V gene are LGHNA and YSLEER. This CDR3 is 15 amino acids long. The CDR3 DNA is TGCGCCAGCAGCCAAGGGGCTAGCGGGGGCAATGAGCAGTTCTTC. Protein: CASSQGASGGNEQFF.

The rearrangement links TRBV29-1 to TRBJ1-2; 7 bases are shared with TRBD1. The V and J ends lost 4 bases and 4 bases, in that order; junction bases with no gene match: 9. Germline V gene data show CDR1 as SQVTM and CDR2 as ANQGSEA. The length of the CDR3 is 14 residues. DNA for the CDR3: TGCAGCGTTGGCGAGGGGGCGGGCAGCTATGGCTACACCTTC. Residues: CSVGEGAGSYGYTF.

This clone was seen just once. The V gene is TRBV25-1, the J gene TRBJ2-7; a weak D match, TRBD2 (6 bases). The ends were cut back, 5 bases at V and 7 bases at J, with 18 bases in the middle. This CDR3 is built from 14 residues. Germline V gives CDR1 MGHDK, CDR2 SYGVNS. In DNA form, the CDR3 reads TGTGCCAGCAGTCATCTAGTGGGAGGAGGGGAGCAGTACTTC. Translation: CASSHLVGGGEQYF.

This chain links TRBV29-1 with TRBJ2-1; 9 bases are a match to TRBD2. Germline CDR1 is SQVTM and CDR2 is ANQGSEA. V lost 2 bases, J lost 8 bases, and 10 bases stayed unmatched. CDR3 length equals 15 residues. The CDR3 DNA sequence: TGCAGCGTTGAACTAGCGGGGCCGGGGGGCGATGAGCAGTTCTTC. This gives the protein CSVELAGPGGDEQFF.

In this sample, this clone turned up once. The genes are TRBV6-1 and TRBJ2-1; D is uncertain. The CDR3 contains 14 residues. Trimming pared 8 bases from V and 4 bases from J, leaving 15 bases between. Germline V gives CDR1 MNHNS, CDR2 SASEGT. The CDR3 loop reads CASSPVVAYNEQFF. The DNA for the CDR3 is TGTGCCAGCTCCCCCGTCGTAGCTTACAATGAGCAGTTCTTC.

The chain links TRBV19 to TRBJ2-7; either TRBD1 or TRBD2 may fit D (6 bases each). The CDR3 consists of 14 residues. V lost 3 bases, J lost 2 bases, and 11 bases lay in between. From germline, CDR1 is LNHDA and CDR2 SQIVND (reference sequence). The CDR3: CASSIGGGPYEQYF. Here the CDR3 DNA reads TGTGCCAGTAGTATCGGGGGCGGCCCCTACGAGCAGTACTTC.

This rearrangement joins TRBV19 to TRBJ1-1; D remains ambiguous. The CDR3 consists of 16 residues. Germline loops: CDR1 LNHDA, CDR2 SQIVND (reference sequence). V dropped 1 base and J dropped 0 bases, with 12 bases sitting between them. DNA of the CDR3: TGTGCCAGTAGTATAGCCACGATGCCTTTGAACACTGAAGCTTTCTTT. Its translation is CASSIATMPLNTEAFF.

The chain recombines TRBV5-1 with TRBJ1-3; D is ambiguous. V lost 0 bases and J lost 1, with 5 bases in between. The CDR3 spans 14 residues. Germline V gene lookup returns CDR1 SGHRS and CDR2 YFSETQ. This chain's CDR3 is CASSLGRSGNTIYF. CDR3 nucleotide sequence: TGCGCCAGCAGCTTGGGCCGATCTGGAAACACCATATATTTT.

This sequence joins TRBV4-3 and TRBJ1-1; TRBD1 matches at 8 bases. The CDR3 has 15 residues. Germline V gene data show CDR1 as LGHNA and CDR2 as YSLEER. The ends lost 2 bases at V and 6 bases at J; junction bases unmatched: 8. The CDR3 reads CASSQRTGSGSEAFF. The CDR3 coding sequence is TGCGCCAGCAGCCAAAGGACAGGGAGCGGCTCTGAAGCTTTCTTT.